These 5 T cell receptor beta chains originate from one sample sequenced in a study of blood T cell repertoires in COVID-19. Clones were read by immunoSEQ multiplex PCR, and TCRdb kept only the in-frame ones, dropping some. The table includes about 210,000 clones, roughly 80% detected once. Specimen: peripheral blood. Source of these receptors: a woman aged 70-85 years with COVID-19, enrolled during active disease.

This clone was detected only a few times. The chain employs TRBV15 and TRBJ1-5, with 8 bases identical to TRBD1. The CDR3 runs 17 residues. J gave up 1 base and V 0 bases, and 5 bases lay outside the gene matches. Germline V CDR1 and CDR2: LNHNV, YYDKDF (reference sequence). The chain's CDR3 is CATSRDQGATSNQPQHF. The CDR3 nucleotides are TGTGCCACCAGCAGAGATCAGGGGGCCACCAGCAATCAGCCCCAGCATTTT.

This clone came up many times. The chain has TRBV3-1 (or the pseudogene TRBV3-2) and TRBJ1-1; 9 bases are shared with TRBD1. The V and J ends lost 0 bases and 4 bases, in that order; junction bases with no gene match: 18. The CDR3 sequence is 20 residues long. The V gene's germline CDR1 is LGHDT and CDR2 YNNKEL (reference sequence). Here the CDR3 reads CASSQDDIGVQGACSTEAFF. DNA for the CDR3: TGTGCCAGCAGCCAAGATGATATTGGCGTACAGGGGGCTTGTAGCACTGAAGCTTTCTTT.

The chain uses TRBV4-3 and TRBJ1-2; D possibly corresponds to TRBD1 (5 bases). V shed 0 bases and J shed 6 bases, with 11 bases lying between them. Germline V gives CDR1 LGHNA, CDR2 YSLEER. CDR3 length: 14 residues. CDR3 DNA: TGCGCCAGCAGCCAAGACCCAGGGTTGGATGGCTACACCTTC. Protein: CASSQDPGLDGYTF.

This chain uses TRBV6-2 or TRBV6-3 with TRBJ2-7, with 8 bases that match TRBD2. V was clipped by 6 bases and J by 2 bases; unmatched bases: 12. The CDR3 has 16 residues. In germline, CDR1 is MNHEY, CDR2 SVGEGT. This chain's CDR3 is CASSTLAGIKAYEQYF. CDR3 bases: TGTGCCAGCAGCACTTTAGCGGGGATTAAAGCCTACGAGCAGTACTTC.

CDR3 residues: CATSDPGQGDYGYTF. The CDR3 DNA is TGTGCCACCAGTGATCCTGGACAGGGGGACTATGGCTACACCTTC. The chain recombines TRBV24-1 with TRBJ1-2, with 10 positions matching TRBD1. Trimming removed 3 bases from V and 3 bases from J; junction bases left unmatched: 3. The CDR3 spans 15 residues. In germline, CDR1 is KGHDR, CDR2 SFDVKD.